The T cell receptor (beta chain) described here comes from a study of vaccination and CD4 T cells after COVID-19. CDR3 length: 16 residues. CDR1 and CDR2 (germline): WNHNN, SYGVQD (reference sequence). The V gene end was trimmed by 0 bases and the J gene end by 3 bases; junction bases not matched to a gene: 8. Regarding treatment: roughly ten-day PBMC culture with coronavirus spike peptide pools or control peptides (ViraFEST assay). Remarks on this clonotype: Antigen: not known.

Cultured CD4+ T cells had their DNA profiled by the Oncomine TCR Beta short-read assay. TCRdb reprocessed the PCR reads via MiXCR and lists one record per CDR3 protein. The repertoire consists of 16,000 or so distinct CDR3 sequences, with under 65% occurring once and the leading ten covering 3.7%. The chain is built from TRBV10-1 and TRBJ2-7, with 7 bases aligning to TRBD1. The specimen comprised CD4+ T cells from blood, cultured in vitro, sampled before SARS-CoV-2 vaccination. The TCR originated in a human donor who had recovered from COVID-19. This chain's CDR3 is CASSESTRDRSYEQYF. The CDR3 DNA reads TGCGCCAGCAGTGAGTCGACCCGGGACAGAAGCTACGAGCAGTACTTC.